Listed here are 19 T cell receptor beta chains from one sample, sequenced in a study of CD8+CD57+ T cells in acquired aplastic anemia. Patients selected for sequencing had displayed CD8+CD57+ cell expansion by flow cytometry. TCR beta VDJ and CDR3 profiles were obtained from a genomic DNA template. TCRdb processed the reads anew with MiXCR; each CDR3 protein has one entry. The sample carries fewer than 250,000 distinct CDR3 sequences, around 46% recorded once. Material for sequencing was sorted CD4+, CD8+, or CD8+CD57+ T cells (not recorded which) from PBMCs. The receptors were gathered from a human donor with aplastic anemia.

This chain joins TRBV7-9 and TRBJ1-5; no reliable D call. The germline V gene has CDR1 SEHNR and CDR2 FQNEAQ (reference sequence). The CDR3 is made up of 13 amino acids. V was cut by 5 bases and J by 6 bases, with 11 bases left in between. The CDR3: CASSLDSGQPQHF. The CDR3 DNA is TGTGCCAGCAGCCTAGATTCGGGTCAGCCCCAGCATTTT.

As regards this clonotype: This could be a read error, since a much larger clone is one nucleotide away. V usage is TRBV11-3 and J usage is TRBJ2-7; 12 positions agree with TRBD2. CDR3 length: 14 residues. The germline gives CDR1 SGHNT, CDR2 YENEEA. CDR3 residues: CAGSLTSGGYEQYF. CDR3 nucleotides: TGTGCCGGCAGCTTGACTAGCGGGGGCTACGAGCAGTACTTC. Combining the CDR3 with reference TRBV11-3 and TRBJ2-7 gives the whole variable domain EAGVVQSPRYKIIEKKQPVAFWCNPISGHNTLYWYLQNLGQGPELLIRYENEEAVDDSQLPKDRFSAERLKGVDSTLKIQPAELGDSAVYLCAGSLTSGGYEQYFGPGTRLTVT.

This clonotype has a count of ten or more. The V gene is TRBV6-5, the J gene TRBJ1-5, with D maybe TRBD1 (5 bases). From germline, CDR1 is MNHEY and CDR2 SVGAGI. V was pared by 4 bases and J by 6 bases, with 10 bases between. The CDR3 runs to 13 residues. CDR3 sequence: CASSWGEGQPQHF. DNA for the CDR3: TGTGCCAGCAGTTGGGGGGAAGGTCAGCCCCAGCATTTT.

This chain links TRBV6-6 with TRBJ1-1; D remains ambiguous. The CDR3 has 14 amino acids. The germline V and J ends were trimmed by 7 bases and 6 bases, with 18 bases remaining between them. Germline loops: CDR1 MNHNY, CDR2 SVGAGI (reference sequence). In DNA, the CDR3 is TGTGCCAGCACCGTCGACCCCCAAGCTGCTGAAGCTTTCTTT. Translated: CASTVDPQAAEAFF.

Here the CDR3 reads CASKASGGKNIQYF. CDR3 coding DNA: TGTGCCAGCAAGGCTAGCGGGGGAAAAAACATTCAGTACTTC. The chain couples TRBV6-2 or TRBV6-3 to TRBJ2-4; TRBD2 agrees at 10 bases. Germline-derived CDR1 and CDR2 are MNHEY and SVGEGT. The CDR3 extends over 14 amino acids. The V gene end was trimmed by 7 bases and the J gene end by 4 bases; junction bases not matched to a gene: 4.

This clonotype has a count of ten or more. The chain joins TRBV20-1 to TRBJ2-7, with TRBD2 matching over 13 bases. The trim removed 6 bases at V and 3 bases at J, leaving 11 bases unmatched. CDR3 length equals 16 residues. CDR1 is DFQATT and CDR2 is SNEGSKA in the germline V gene (reference sequence). This chain's CDR3 is CSARPTSGGALYEQYF. DNA for the CDR3: TGCAGTGCCCGTCCAACTAGCGGGGGGGCTCTCTACGAGCAGTACTTC.

V and J are TRBV2 and TRBJ1-5; D gene ambiguous. The CDR3 spans 14 residues. V was cut by 6 bases and J by 0 bases, with 9 bases left in between. Germline V gene lookup returns CDR1 SNHLY and CDR2 FYNNEI. In DNA form, the CDR3 reads TGTGCCAGCAGGATCAGTACTAGCAATCAGCCCCAGCATTTT. Encoded protein: CASRISTSNQPQHF.

J is TRBJ2-7 and V is TRBV11-2; 8 nucleotides line up with TRBD2. The CDR3 spans 16 residues. Looked up from germline, CDR1 is SGHAT and CDR2 is FQNNGV. V lost 5 bases and J lost 2; bases outside the gene matches: 11. CDR3 residues: CASSPQRGGGTYEQYF. The CDR3 nucleotides read TGTGCCAGCAGCCCTCAAAGGGGCGGGGGGACCTACGAGCAGTACTTC.

On this clonotype: A much larger clone lies a single base off, so this may be a read error. The chain has TRBV7-2 and TRBJ1-1, with 8 bases that match TRBD1. The CDR3 length is 13 residues. Germline lookup yields CDR1 SGHTA and CDR2 FQGNSA. CDR3 DNA: TGTGCCAGCGCGGACAGGGTGAACAGTGAAGCTTTCTTT. This sequence encodes CASADRVNSEAFF.

The chain links TRBV29-1 to TRBJ2-2; the D gene could be TRBD1 or TRBD2 (5 bases each). CDR3 length: 12 amino acids. CDR1 is SQVTM and CDR2 is ANQGSEA in the germline V gene. Trimming stripped 7 bases from V and 5 bases from J, with 11 bases between. The CDR3 sequence is CSDKGRTGELFF. DNA of the CDR3: TGCAGCGACAAGGGACGGACCGGGGAGCTGTTTTTT.

V usage is TRBV24-1 and J usage is TRBJ1-5, with TRBD1 matching 9 bases. The ends lost 3 bases at V and 0 bases at J; junction bases unmatched: 11. This CDR3 region has 19 residues. CDR1 is KGHDR, CDR2 SFDVKD, per germline. CDR3 region: CATSDQRDRELYSNQPQHF. CDR3 DNA: TGTGCCACCAGTGATCAGCGGGACAGGGAACTTTATAGCAATCAGCCCCAGCATTTT.

This clonotype was counted a few times. This chain links TRBV6-5 with TRBJ1-5; no clear D. V was cut by 5 bases and J by 8 bases, with 16 bases left in between. The length of the CDR3 is 14 residues. From germline, CDR1 is MNHEY and CDR2 SVGAGI. The CDR3 region is CASSRHPLREPQHF. The CDR3 DNA follows: TGTGCCAGCAGTCGACACCCCCTTCGGGAGCCCCAGCATTTT.

The CDR3 is CASSVAGGVNEAFF. The CDR3 bases are TGTGCCAGCAGTGTTGCAGGGGGTGTTAATGAAGCTTTCTTT. The chain employs TRBV2 and TRBJ1-1; TRBD1 aligns across 7 bases. Germline CDR1 and CDR2: SNHLY and FYNNEI. V lost 4 bases to trimming and J lost 7 bases; unmatched junction nucleotides: 9. The CDR3 has 14 residues.

This clonotype was seen a handful of times. This could be a read error, since a much larger clone is one nucleotide away. The V call is TRBV2, the J call TRBJ2-3; possibly TRBD2 for D (7 bases). This CDR3 has 18 residues. The germline V gene encodes CDR1 SNHLY and CDR2 FYNNEI. Trimming left V 4 bases short and J 2 bases short, with 22 bases between. CDR3 loop: CASSGNPTRGGNTDTQYF. The CDR3 DNA follows: TGTGCCAGCAGTGGAAACCCAACAAGGGGGGGCAACACAGATACGCAGTATTTT.

The table lists this clonotype with a few counts. This chain uses TRBV5-1 with TRBJ1-2; maybe TRBD1 (6 bases). The V gene's germline CDR1 is SGHRS and CDR2 YFSETQ. V lost 0 bases to trimming and J lost 4 bases, with 10 bases between them. The CDR3 runs to 14 residues. The CDR3 DNA is TGCGCCAGCAGCTTGGGCCCGACAGGCTATGGCTACACCTTC. Translated, it gives CASSLGPTGYGYTF.

V is TRBV7-2 and J is TRBJ1-2; D is unclear. CDR3 length: 13 amino acids. V was trimmed by 7 bases and J by 3 bases, leaving 12 bases between them. Per germline, CDR1 SGHTA and CDR2 FQGNSA. The CDR3 reads CASKTLGDYGYTF. Here the CDR3 DNA reads TGTGCCAGCAAGACTCTAGGAGACTATGGCTACACCTTC.

The rearrangement joins TRBV13 to TRBJ2-7, with a possible D match to TRBD2 (5 bases). V lost 5 bases and J 7 bases, leaving 9 bases between the germline ends. The CDR3 runs to 11 residues. Germline V gene sequence: CDR1 PRHDT, CDR2 FYEKMQ (reference sequence). The CDR3 nucleotides are TGTGCCAGCAGCGAGGGAGAGGAGCAGTACTTC. This encodes CASSEGEEQYF.

This clonotype was observed at least ten times. The chain joins TRBV13 to TRBJ2-2, with 7 nucleotides matching TRBD1. The V and J ends lost 2 bases and 4 bases, in that order; junction bases with no gene match: 4. Germline CDR1 and CDR2: PRHDT and FYEKMQ (reference sequence). The CDR3 loop spans 15 amino acids. CDR3: CASSLRQGVTGELFF. The CDR3, as DNA: TGTGCCAGCAGCTTAAGGCAGGGGGTCACCGGGGAGCTGTTTTTT.

V and J are TRBV20-1 and TRBJ2-2, with 12 bases fitting TRBD2. The V segment lost 1 base and the J segment 2 bases; nucleotides outside the gene matches: 5. The CDR3 covers 17 residues. The germline gives CDR1 DFQATT, CDR2 SNEGSKA (reference sequence). CDR3 region: CSARGSSGRENTGELFF. The CDR3 DNA is TGCAGTGCTAGAGGATCTAGCGGGAGGGAAAACACCGGGGAGCTGTTTTTT.